Listed here is a single TCR beta chain. Its antigen remains unknown. The length of the CDR3 is 14 residues. Per germline, CDR1 MDHEN and CDR2 SYDVKM. The V gene lost 3 bases and the J gene lost 0 bases, with 8 bases spanning the gap. This sample is part of a study of OX40 agonist ivuxolimab in advanced cancers. Study-wide background: Every patient in dose escalation had hepatocellular carcinoma, melanoma, renal cell or head and neck cancer. The eligibility criteria allowed prior anti-PD-1, anti-PD-L1 or anti-CTLA-4 therapy, and around 40% had some.

Measured with immunoSEQ multiplex PCR; TCRdb has only the in-frame clones, and not every one. Altogether about 96,000 clones are present, 70% to 85% being singletons, with the ten largest covering 4.5% to 6%. Notes on the study in general: The study observed clonal expansion of CD4+ and CD8+ blood T cells by week 6 at 0.1 to 3.0 mg/kg.

The clonotype originates from an adult with an advanced solid tumor such as melanoma, head and neck, liver or kidney cancer. This specimen consisted of CD4+ or CD8+ T cells sorted from blood, obtained in a trial of the OX40 agonist ivuxolimab. The gene calls are TRBV28 and TRBJ1-2, with unresolved D. CDR3 DNA sequence: TGTGCCAGCAGTTTCCTCGTTACTAACTATGGCTACACCTTC. Protein: CASSFLVTNYGYTF.